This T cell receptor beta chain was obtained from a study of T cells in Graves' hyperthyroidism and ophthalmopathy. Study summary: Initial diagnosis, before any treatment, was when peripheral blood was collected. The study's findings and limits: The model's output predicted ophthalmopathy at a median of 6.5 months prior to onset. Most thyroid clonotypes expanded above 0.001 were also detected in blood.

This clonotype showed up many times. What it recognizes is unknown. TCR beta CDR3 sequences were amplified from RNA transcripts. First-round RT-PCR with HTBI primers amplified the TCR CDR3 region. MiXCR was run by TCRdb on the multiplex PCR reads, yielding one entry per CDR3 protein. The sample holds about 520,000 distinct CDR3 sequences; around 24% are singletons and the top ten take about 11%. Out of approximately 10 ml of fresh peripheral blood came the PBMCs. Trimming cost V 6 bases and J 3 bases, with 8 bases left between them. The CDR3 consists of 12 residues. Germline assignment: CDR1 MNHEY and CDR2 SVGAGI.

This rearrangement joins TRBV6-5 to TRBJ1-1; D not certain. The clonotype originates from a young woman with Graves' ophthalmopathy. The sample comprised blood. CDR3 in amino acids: CASRRTDTEAFF. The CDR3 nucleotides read TGTGCCAGCAGAAGAACCGACACTGAAGCTTTCTTT.